These 23 T cell receptor beta chains were all obtained from the same sample, sequenced in a study of blood T cell repertoires in COVID-19. The protocol was immunoSEQ multiplex PCR, while the TCRdb copy is restricted to in-frame clones and leaves out a portion. The table shows approximately 31,000 clones, with around nine tenths occurring only once. The sample taken for sequencing was peripheral blood. The origin of the receptors is a human donor in a cohort sampled during active COVID-19.

This chain uses TRBV10-3 with TRBJ2-2; 11 bases line up with TRBD2. The CDR3 length is 18 residues. CDR1 and CDR2 from the germline V gene are ENHRY and SYGVKD. V lost 4 bases to trimming and J lost 6 bases; unmatched junction nucleotides: 13. CDR3 DNA: TGTGCCATCAGTGCCCCCCACCCTCTAGCGGGAGGCGCCGGGGAGCTGTTTTTT. Protein: CAISAPHPLAGGAGELFF.

The gene calls are TRBV4-1 and TRBJ2-5; D is perhaps TRBD2 (6 bases). The CDR3 length is 15 residues. Looked up from germline, CDR1 is MGHRA and CDR2 is YSYEKL. V was clipped by 5 bases and J by 1 base, with 14 bases between them. This CDR3 reads CASSRPTTSQETQYF. The CDR3 DNA reads TGCGCCAGCAGCAGGCCGACGACTAGCCAAGAGACCCAGTACTTC.

CDR3 nucleotides: TGTGCCAGTAGTGCCGGGACAGGGGAAAACATTCAGTACTTC. This encodes CASSAGTGENIQYF. The chain has TRBV19 and TRBJ2-4, with 10 nucleotides matching TRBD1. This CDR3 has 14 amino acids. The germline gives CDR1 LNHDA, CDR2 SQIVND (reference sequence). V trimming: 5 bases; J trimming: 5 bases; junction bases outside the gene matches: 3.

The V call is TRBV27, the J call TRBJ2-5, with D perhaps matching TRBD2 (5 bases). The V gene lost 0 bases and the J gene lost 4 bases, with 9 bases spanning the gap. Per the germline V gene, CDR1 is MNHEY and CDR2 is SMNVEV (reference sequence). CDR3 length: 14 amino acids. The CDR3: CASSLSEARETQYF. In DNA form, the CDR3 reads TGTGCCAGCAGTTTATCGGAGGCCCGAGAGACCCAGTACTTC.

In its sample, this clone was seen a few times. This chain links TRBV11-2 with TRBJ2-5; 7 nucleotides match TRBD2. The CDR3 is made up of 15 amino acids. Germline CDR1 and CDR2: SGHAT and FQNNGV. V was pared by 1 base and J by 7 bases, with 9 bases of the junction left unmatched. CDR3: CASSLAGGGTLTQYF. The CDR3 nucleotides are TGTGCCAGCAGCTTAGCGGGAGGAGGGACTTTGACCCAGTACTTC.

The V gene is TRBV5-6, the J gene TRBJ2-7; tentatively, D is TRBD1 (6 bases). There are 13 residues in the CDR3. V was pared by 3 bases and J by 3 bases, with 10 bases between. Germline V gene data show CDR1 as SGHDT and CDR2 as YYEEEE. The CDR3 DNA follows: TGTGCCAGCAGCTCGGACAGAGTCTACGAGCAGTACTTC. This sequence encodes CASSSDRVYEQYF. The whole variable domain, remainder taken from reference TRBV5-6 and TRBJ2-7, is DAGVTQSPTHLIKTRGQQVTLRCSPKSGHDTVSWYQQALGQGPQFIFQYYEEEERQRGNFPDRFSGHQFPNYSSELNVNALLLGDSALYLCASSSDRVYEQYFGPGTRLTVT.

This CDR3 is CASSLGQGNEKLFF. The DNA of the CDR3 is TGCGCCAGCAGCTTGGGACAGGGAAACGAAAAACTGTTTTTT. The gene calls are TRBV5-1 and TRBJ1-4; 7 bases are a match to TRBD1. This CDR3 has 14 residues. V shed 0 bases, J shed 8 bases, and the junction held 4 bases outside the gene matches. Germline CDR1 is SGHRS and CDR2 is YFSETQ.

This chain uses TRBV27 with TRBJ2-2, with 11 positions matching TRBD2. Germline V CDR1 and CDR2: MNHEY, SMNVEV (reference sequence). J gave up 5 bases and V 6 bases, and 8 bases lay outside the gene matches. CDR3 length equals 16 residues. DNA of the CDR3: TGTGCCAGCAGGGTACTAGCGGGAGCGCGGACCGGGGAGCTGTTTTTT. Translation gives CASRVLAGARTGELFF.

The genes are TRBV7-6 and TRBJ2-5; 8 bases fit TRBD2. Germline loops: CDR1 SGHVS, CDR2 FNYEAQ. The CDR3 runs to 17 residues. With 4 bases clipped from V and 2 bases from J, the junction kept 12 bases outside the gene matches. This CDR3 reads CASSSPSGWGTQETQYF. The CDR3 nucleotides read TGTGCCAGCAGCTCCCCTAGCGGGTGGGGAACTCAAGAGACCCAGTACTTC.

The chain couples TRBV4-2 to TRBJ1-1; tentatively, D is TRBD1 (5 bases). Germline V gene sequence: CDR1 LGHNA, CDR2 YNFKEQ. The V and J ends lost 1 base and 4 bases respectively, with 13 bases between them. The CDR3 runs 15 residues. CDR3 protein: CASSQVGGEGTEAFF. The CDR3 DNA reads as TGTGCCAGCAGCCAAGTGGGGGGAGAGGGCACTGAAGCTTTCTTT.

The V gene is TRBV11-1, the J gene TRBJ1-4, with 8 bases matching TRBD1. The length of the CDR3 is 14 residues. The trim removed 1 base at V and 7 bases at J, leaving 2 bases unmatched. Germline CDR1 reads SGHAT; CDR2 reads FQDESV (reference sequence). This chain's CDR3 is CASSLGGQGEKLFF. As DNA, the CDR3 is TGTGCCAGCAGCTTAGGCGGACAGGGTGAAAAACTGTTTTTT. Full variable domain (missing parts from reference TRBV11-1 and TRBJ1-4): EAEVAQSPRYKITEKSQAVAFWCDPISGHATLYWYRQILGQGPELLVQFQDESVVDDSQLPKDRFSAERLKGVDSTLKIQPAELGDSAMYLCASSLGGQGEKLFFGSGTQLSVL.

The V gene is TRBV7-8, the J gene TRBJ2-2; TRBD1 is a possible D gene (5 bases). This CDR3 contains 15 residues. V shed 2 bases and J shed 6 bases, with 13 bases lying between them. Germline CDR1 SGHVS, CDR2 FQNEAQ. The CDR3 sequence is CASSLSAGMSGELFF. In DNA form, the CDR3 reads TGTGCCAGCAGCTTAAGCGCAGGGATGTCCGGGGAGCTGTTTTTT.

The chain is built from TRBV18 and TRBJ2-7; TRBD2 might be the D (5 bases). Trimming stripped 3 bases from V and 0 bases from J, with 18 bases between. This CDR3 has 17 amino acids. The germline V gene encodes CDR1 KGHSH and CDR2 LQKENI. Here the CDR3 reads CASSPLPVSGGSYEQYF. The CDR3 DNA reads as TGTGCCAGCTCACCTCTCCCGGTTTCAGGAGGCTCCTACGAGCAGTACTTC.

CDR3 loop: CASSSLQGWGETQYF. Here the CDR3 DNA reads TGTGCCAGCAGTTCCCTCCAGGGATGGGGAGAGACCCAGTACTTC. V gene TRBV27 combines with J gene TRBJ2-5; D perhaps matches TRBD1 (5 bases). The CDR3 runs 15 residues. The V and J ends lost 4 bases and 4 bases respectively, with 16 bases between them. Germline values: CDR1 MNHEY, CDR2 SMNVEV (reference sequence).

The chain uses TRBV5-4 and TRBJ1-3; D not resolved. Per the germline V gene, CDR1 is SGHNT and CDR2 is YYREEE (reference sequence). V was cut by 0 bases and J by 0 bases, with 10 bases left in between. CDR3 length: 16 residues. The CDR3 loop is CASSLDGVVSGNTIYF. Written as DNA, the CDR3 is TGTGCCAGCAGCTTGGACGGGGTAGTCTCTGGAAACACCATATATTTT.

The chain recombines TRBV3-1 (or the pseudogene TRBV3-2) with TRBJ2-2; 9 nucleotides agree with TRBD2. This CDR3 contains 14 residues. CDR1 is LGHDT, CDR2 YNNKEL, per germline (reference sequence). J lost 7 bases, V lost 10 bases, and 10 bases had no gene match. CDR3 bases: TGTGCCACCCGTAGCGGGAGCGCAATCGGGGAGCTGTTTTTT. Protein product: CATRSGSAIGELFF.

CDR3 residues: CAWGAQGFDQPQHF. The CDR3 nucleotides read TGTGCCTGGGGGGCACAGGGGTTCGATCAGCCCCAGCATTTT. The J gene is TRBJ1-5, the V gene TRBV30, with 7 bases identical to TRBD1. The germline CDR1 and CDR2 sequences are GTSNPN and SVGIG (reference sequence). The junction had 9 bases not matched to a gene; V was cut back by 5 bases and J by 5 bases. This CDR3 spans 14 amino acids.

The rearrangement links TRBV5-8 to TRBJ1-1; unclear D gene. The CDR3 runs to 12 residues. Per the germline V gene, CDR1 is SGHTS and CDR2 is YDEGEE. V lost 4 bases and J lost 8, with 12 bases in between. This CDR3 is CASSSQLREAFF. CDR3 in DNA: TGTGCCAGCAGCAGTCAGTTACGCGAAGCTTTCTTT.

This clone was counted a single time. The chain combines TRBV5-4 with TRBJ1-1; perhaps TRBD1 as D (5 bases). The CDR3 runs 14 residues. The germline V gene encodes CDR1 SGHNT and CDR2 YYREEE (reference sequence). Trimming took 1 base from V and 1 from J, leaving 8 bases between them. CDR3 amino acids: CASSLRRGNTEAFF. In DNA form, the CDR3 reads TGTGCCAGCAGCTTGCGGAGGGGGAACACTGAAGCTTTCTTT.

CDR3 loop: CASSIYAFSYNEQFF. In nucleotides, the CDR3 is TGTGCCAGTAGTATCTATGCTTTCTCCTACAATGAGCAGTTCTTC. This chain uses TRBV19 with TRBJ2-1, with D uncertain. The CDR3 is made up of 15 amino acids. Between the trimmed V and J ends, which lost 3 bases and 0 bases, there was a span of 9 bases. The V gene's germline CDR1 is LNHDA and CDR2 SQIVND (reference sequence).

V and J are TRBV7-2 and TRBJ2-3, with 9 nucleotides matching TRBD2. Trimming removed 0 bases from V and 4 bases from J; junction bases left unmatched: 8. CDR1 and CDR2 from the germline V gene are SGHTA and FQGNSA. The length of the CDR3 is 17 residues. DNA of the CDR3: TGTGCCAGCAGCTTAGCCTGGCGCGGGAGGGCCGCAGATACGCAGTATTTT. This codes for CASSLAWRGRAADTQYF.

The chain is built from TRBV2 and TRBJ1-6; D might be TRBD1 (5 bases). Germline V CDR1 and CDR2: SNHLY, FYNNEI. The CDR3 sequence is 13 residues long. Trimming took off 3 bases at V and 6 bases at J, with 6 bases between the two ends. CDR3 bases: TGTGCCAGCAGTGACCAGGGTAATTCACCCCTCCACTTT. This translates into CASSDQGNSPLHF.

This clone was seen just once. V and J are TRBV6-2 or TRBV6-3 and TRBJ2-3; 8 bases agree with TRBD1. V lost 5 bases to trimming and J lost 0 bases; unmatched junction nucleotides: 4. This CDR3 has 15 amino acids. The V gene's germline CDR1 is MNHEY and CDR2 SVGEGT. The CDR3 coding sequence is TGTGCCAGCAGTACGCGGACAGGGAGCACAGATACGCAGTATTTT. Translation gives CASSTRTGSTDTQYF.